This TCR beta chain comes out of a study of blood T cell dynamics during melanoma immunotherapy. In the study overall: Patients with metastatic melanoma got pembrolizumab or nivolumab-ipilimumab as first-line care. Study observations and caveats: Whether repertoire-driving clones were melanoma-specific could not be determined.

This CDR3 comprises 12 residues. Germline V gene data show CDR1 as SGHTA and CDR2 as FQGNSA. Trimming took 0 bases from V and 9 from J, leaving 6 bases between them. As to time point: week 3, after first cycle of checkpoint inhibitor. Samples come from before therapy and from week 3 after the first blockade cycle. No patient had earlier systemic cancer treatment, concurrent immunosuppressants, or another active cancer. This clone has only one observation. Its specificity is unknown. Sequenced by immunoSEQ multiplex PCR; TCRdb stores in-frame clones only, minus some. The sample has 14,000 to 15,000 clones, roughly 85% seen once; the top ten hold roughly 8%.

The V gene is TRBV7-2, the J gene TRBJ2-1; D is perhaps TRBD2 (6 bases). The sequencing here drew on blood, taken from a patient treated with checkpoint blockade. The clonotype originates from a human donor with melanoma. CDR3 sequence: CASSLASGEQFF. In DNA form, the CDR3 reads TGTGCCAGCAGCTTAGCTAGCGGTGAGCAGTTCTTC.